These T cell receptor beta chains were read from a single sample in a study of T-cell reconstitution after alpha-beta-depleted transplantation in children. Each CDR3 protein gets one entry after TCRdb re-called the PCR reads with MiXCR. The sample yields about 980,000 distinct CDR3 sequences, about 30% seen once. The sample here was PBMCs, mostly from graft donor cells, taken 360 days after TCRalphabeta/CD19-depleted stem cell transplant. The receptors here all came from a boy in the first two years of life who had a stem cell transplant for SCID, so the T cells may come from the graft donor. CDR3s include the opening cysteine and the closing phenylalanine or tryptophan. The D gene is left open where the match is weak. A clone size is listed for some rows: how often the clone was seen (once, few, many), or a class if it is expanded.

D gene: -; J gene: TRBJ1-1; V gene: TRBV15; clone size: -; CDR3 length: 18; CDR3 DNA: TGTGCCACCAGCAGAGATGGGAGGGATCATCCCATGAACACTGAAGCTTTCTTT; CDR3 protein: CATSRDGRDHPMNTEAFF
D gene: -; J gene: TRBJ1-3; V gene: TRBV9; clone size: few; CDR3 length: 13; CDR3 DNA: TGTGCCAGCAACAGGGTCCCTGGAAACACCATATATTTT; CDR3 protein: CASNRVPGNTIYF
D gene: TRBD1; J gene: TRBJ1-5; V gene: TRBV5-1; clone size: few; CDR3 length: 16; CDR3 DNA: TGCGCCAGCAGCCCGGGACAGGGGGCTTTAGGTCAGCCCCAGCATTTT; CDR3 protein: CASSPGQGALGQPQHF
D gene: -; J gene: TRBJ1-5; V gene: TRBV10-2; clone size: -; CDR3 length: 14; CDR3 DNA: TGCGCCAGCAGTGAATCAGGGAGGGCTCAGCCCCAGCATTTT; CDR3 protein: CASSESGRAQPQHF
D gene: -; J gene: TRBJ2-7; V gene: TRBV12-3/TRBV12-4; clone size: -; CDR3 length: 11; CDR3 DNA: TGTGCCAGCAGTTTAGGGACTCGGCAGTACTTC; CDR3 protein: CASSLGTRQYF
D gene: -; J gene: TRBJ2-5; V gene: TRBV7-8; clone size: -; CDR3 length: 15; CDR3 DNA: TGTGCCAGCAGCTTAGTCGGGGAAGCCAAAGAGACCCAGTACTTC; CDR3 protein: CASSLVGEAKETQYF
D gene: -; J gene: TRBJ1-3; V gene: TRBV12-3/TRBV12-4; clone size: -; CDR3 length: 14; CDR3 DNA: TGTGCCAGCAGTCGGGCGAGCTCTGGAAACACCATATATTTT; CDR3 protein: CASSRASSGNTIYF
D gene: -; J gene: TRBJ2-7; V gene: TRBV12-3/TRBV12-4; clone size: few; CDR3 length: 14; CDR3 DNA: TGTGCCAGCAGAAAACAGGGTACGGGGTACGAGCAGTACTTC; CDR3 protein: CASRKQGTGYEQYF
D gene: -; J gene: TRBJ1-5; V gene: TRBV7-2; clone size: few; CDR3 length: 13; CDR3 DNA: TGTGCCAGCACCGAGGAGGGCAATCAGCCCCAGCATTTT; CDR3 protein: CASTEEGNQPQHF
D gene: -; J gene: TRBJ2-7; V gene: TRBV20-1; clone size: few; CDR3 length: 13; CDR3 DNA: TGCAGTGCTAGTTTTGCCGGAACCTACGAGCAGTACTTC; CDR3 protein: CSASFAGTYEQYF
D gene: -; J gene: TRBJ2-1; V gene: TRBV19; clone size: few; CDR3 length: 14; CDR3 DNA: TGTGCCAGTAGTATGAGGGTACCTTTCGATGAGCAGTTCTTC; CDR3 protein: CASSMRVPFDEQFF
D gene: -; J gene: TRBJ2-3; V gene: TRBV5-1; clone size: -; CDR3 length: 15; CDR3 DNA: TGCGCCAGCACCTTGATGACGGACTTCACAGATACGCAGTATTTT; CDR3 protein: CASTLMTDFTDTQYF
D gene: -; J gene: TRBJ1-1; V gene: TRBV29-1; clone size: few; CDR3 length: 12; CDR3 DNA: TGCAGCGTGCGACCGAACAACACTGAAGCTTTCTTT; CDR3 protein: CSVRPNNTEAFF
D gene: -; J gene: TRBJ2-7; V gene: TRBV12-3/TRBV12-4; clone size: -; CDR3 length: 15; CDR3 DNA: TGTGCCAGCAGCTCCCGAGGGGGGGCCTCCTACGAGCAGTACTTC; CDR3 protein: CASSSRGGASYEQYF
D gene: -; J gene: TRBJ2-3; V gene: TRBV24-1; clone size: few; CDR3 length: 16; CDR3 DNA: TGTGCCACCAGTGATTTTAGGTGGTCGGGTACAGATACGCAGTATTTT; CDR3 protein: CATSDFRWSGTDTQYF
D gene: -; J gene: TRBJ2-1; V gene: TRBV5-1; clone size: many; CDR3 length: 13; CDR3 DNA: TGCGCCAGCAGCAAAAAGGGGGGGAATGAGCAGTTCTTC; CDR3 protein: CASSKKGGNEQFF
D gene: -; J gene: TRBJ2-3; V gene: TRBV4-3; clone size: many; CDR3 length: 15; CDR3 DNA: TGCGCCAGCAGCCAAGTAAGGGGCCGAACAGATACGCAGTATTTT; CDR3 protein: CASSQVRGRTDTQYF
D gene: -; J gene: TRBJ2-3; V gene: TRBV5-1; clone size: few; CDR3 length: 13; CDR3 DNA: TGCGCCAGCAGCAGATCAAAGACGGATACGCAGTATTTT; CDR3 protein: CASSRSKTDTQYF
D gene: -; J gene: TRBJ2-2; V gene: TRBV4-1; clone size: -; CDR3 length: 17; CDR3 DNA: TGCGCCAGCAGCCTCATGGGGGGGACAGGGAACACCGGGGAGCTGTTTTTT; CDR3 protein: CASSLMGGTGNTGELFF
D gene: -; J gene: TRBJ1-2; V gene: TRBV2; clone size: -; CDR3 length: 14; CDR3 DNA: TGTGCCAGCAGTTCGGGGGGGCAGCGCTATGGCTACACCTTC; CDR3 protein: CASSSGGQRYGYTF
D gene: TRBD1; J gene: TRBJ2-5; V gene: TRBV4-3; clone size: -; CDR3 length: 16; CDR3 DNA: TGCGCCAGCAGCCAAGGATGGGACAGGGGGCAAGAGACCCAGTACTTC; CDR3 protein: CASSQGWDRGQETQYF
D gene: TRBD2; J gene: TRBJ2-1; V gene: TRBV6-5; clone size: few; CDR3 length: 16; CDR3 DNA: TGTGCCAGCAGGTATAAAGGACTAGCGGGTCTTTATGAGCAGTTCTTC; CDR3 protein: CASRYKGLAGLYEQFF
D gene: -; J gene: TRBJ1-4; V gene: TRBV15; clone size: -; CDR3 length: 16; CDR3 DNA: TGTGCCACCAGCAGAGACCCGGGCGCAACTAATGAAAAACTGTTTTTT; CDR3 protein: CATSRDPGATNEKLFF
D gene: TRBD2; J gene: TRBJ2-5; V gene: TRBV12-3/TRBV12-4; clone size: few; CDR3 length: 16; CDR3 DNA: TGTGCCAGCAGTTATTTAGCGGGGAGCCTCCAAGAGACCCAGTACTTC; CDR3 protein: CASSYLAGSLQETQYF
D gene: -; J gene: TRBJ2-7; V gene: TRBV20-1; clone size: many; CDR3 length: 13; CDR3 DNA: TGCAGTGCTAGCGGATTGAGCTCCTACGAGCAGTACTTC; CDR3 protein: CSASGLSSYEQYF
D gene: -; J gene: TRBJ1-2; V gene: TRBV6-1; clone size: few; CDR3 length: 13; CDR3 DNA: TGTGCCAGCAGTCCCCCGCAGGGAAATGGCTACACCTTC; CDR3 protein: CASSPPQGNGYTF
D gene: -; J gene: TRBJ1-6; V gene: TRBV27; clone size: few; CDR3 length: 16; CDR3 DNA: TGTGCCAGCAGCAGGACGGTGAGCTCCTATAATTCACCCCTCCACTTT; CDR3 protein: CASSRTVSSYNSPLHF
D gene: TRBD1; J gene: TRBJ1-1; V gene: TRBV15; clone size: -; CDR3 length: 17; CDR3 DNA: TGTGCCACCAGCAGCACTCGACAGGGGACCTTGAACACTGAAGCTTTCTTT; CDR3 protein: CATSSTRQGTLNTEAFF
D gene: -; J gene: TRBJ1-1; V gene: TRBV7-3; clone size: many; CDR3 length: 13; CDR3 DNA: TGTGCCAGCGGGGCAGGACATACCGGTGAAGCTTTCTTT; CDR3 protein: CASGAGHTGEAFF
D gene: -; J gene: TRBJ2-1; V gene: TRBV20-1; clone size: many; CDR3 length: 14; CDR3 DNA: TGCAGTGCTAGACTATTGGTCCGCCGCAATGAGCAGTTCTTC; CDR3 protein: CSARLLVRRNEQFF
D gene: -; J gene: TRBJ1-3; V gene: TRBV20-1; clone size: few; CDR3 length: 15; CDR3 DNA: TGCAGTGCTAGTGTCCCGTGGCTTTCGGGAAACACCATATATTTT; CDR3 protein: CSASVPWLSGNTIYF
D gene: -; J gene: TRBJ1-1; V gene: TRBV20-1; clone size: -; CDR3 length: 13; CDR3 DNA: TGCAGTGCTCCCTACCACCTTGGGCTTGAAGCTTTCTTT; CDR3 protein: CSAPYHLGLEAFF
D gene: -; J gene: TRBJ2-2; V gene: TRBV5-1; clone size: few; CDR3 length: 15; CDR3 DNA: TGCGCCAGCAGCAGCACGCGGGGAAAGACCGGGGAGCTGTTTTTT; CDR3 protein: CASSSTRGKTGELFF
D gene: -; J gene: TRBJ1-2; V gene: TRBV30; clone size: -; CDR3 length: 12; CDR3 DNA: TGTGCCTGGACCCGGGACATCCATGGCTACACCTTC; CDR3 protein: CAWTRDIHGYTF
D gene: -; J gene: TRBJ1-4; V gene: TRBV6-6; clone size: once; CDR3 length: 13; CDR3 DNA: TGTGCCAGCAATAGGGGGATCGGTGAAAAACTGTTTTTT; CDR3 protein: CASNRGIGEKLFF
D gene: -; J gene: TRBJ2-5; V gene: TRBV10-1; clone size: -; CDR3 length: 19; CDR3 DNA: TGCGCCAGCAGTGAGTCGACTGGGACCTCCATGTTCACCAGAGAGACCCAGTACTTC; CDR3 protein: CASSESTGTSMFTRETQYF
D gene: TRBD2; J gene: TRBJ2-2; V gene: TRBV4-1; clone size: few; CDR3 length: 16; CDR3 DNA: TGCGCCAGCAGAAGAACTAGCGGGGGAGGCACCGGGGAGCTGTTTTTT; CDR3 protein: CASRRTSGGGTGELFF